This T cell receptor beta chain appears in the sequencing data of a study of naive and memory T cell subsets. Overall study results and limits: This RNA-based method may be sensitive to activation-related transcript changes.

Four PCR rounds used nested alpha and beta constant region primers plus the SP2 primer. In TCRdb, the 5' RACE reads were re-called with MiXCR into one record per CDR3 protein. Counted here are tens of thousands of distinct CDR3 sequences, about 7.2% occurring once; the ten biggest clones make up about a tenth. This clonotype was counted many times. Its antigen is currently unknown. The library had UMIs added by 3' ligation of an oligonucleotide to TCR cDNA. RNA was extracted from under 3 ml of whole blood of healthy adults. Reverse transcription used DNase-treated unsorted total RNA, aiming for about 1 to 1000 ng. The sequence was obtained from a male donor in good health.

CDR3: CASSLETTGSGNTIYF. The CDR3 nucleotides are TGTGCCAGCAGCTTAGAAACGACAGGGTCTGGAAACACCATATATTTT. This chain connects TRBV7-9 to TRBJ1-3; 7 bases are shared with TRBD1. This CDR3 contains 16 residues. Germline V lookup: CDR1 SEHNR, CDR2 FQNEAQ (reference sequence). The V gene end was trimmed by 1 base and the J gene end by 1 base; junction bases not matched to a gene: 4.